This T cell receptor beta chain was obtained from a study of blood T cell repertoires in COVID-19. The wider study: Sites across the United States, Italy and Spain contributed samples from acute and convalescent COVID-19.

CDR1 is SNHLY, CDR2 FYNNEI, per germline. J lost 4 bases, V lost 3 bases, and 5 bases had no gene match. CDR3 length equals 14 residues. Profiled with immunoSEQ multiplex PCR; TCRdb holds only in-frame clones, not every one. The data show approximately 50,000 clones, approximately 89% seen once. The chain has TRBV2 and TRBJ2-7; 8 bases map to TRBD1. This TCR was sampled from a woman aged 80 or older with acute or convalescent COVID-19. Source material: peripheral blood. This CDR3 reads CASSEGRGPYEQYF. CDR3 in DNA: TGTGCCAGCAGTGAGGGCAGGGGGCCGTACGAGCAGTACTTC.